The 23 T cell receptor beta chains reported below all come from one sample, sequenced in a study of cytomegalovirus exposure and HLA in healthy donors. The PCR employed 60 Vbeta primers together with 13 Jbeta primers. This table comes from immunoSEQ multiplex PCR, and its TCRdb copy is limited to in-frame clones, with some not included. The sample lists about 78,000 clones; roughly 60% were seen once. The sample taken for sequencing was PBMCs. The receptors were gathered from a young man in good health and CMV-seropositive.

J is TRBJ2-7 and V is TRBV29-1; 7 bases align to TRBD1. V shed 7 bases and J 0 bases; nucleotides not matched to a gene: 6. The germline gives CDR1 SQVTM, CDR2 ANQGSEA. This CDR3 has 13 amino acids. CDR3: CSARQGDSYEQYF. The CDR3 DNA follows: TGCAGCGCCAGACAGGGTGACTCCTACGAGCAGTACTTC.

The chain has TRBV21-1 and TRBJ1-2. TRBV21-1 is labeled a pseudogene. The CDR3 is 14 residues long. CDR3 protein: CARKHGVSSLSYTF. The DNA of the CDR3 is TGTGCCAGGAAGCACGGGGTATCCTCGTTGAGCTACACCTTC.

Turning to this clone: The junction differs from germline at one of its ends, possibly a read error. The CDR3 coding sequence is TGTGCCAGCGGTTTAGGAGACAGGGTTAGCAACGCTGAAGCTTTCTTT. It translates to CASGLGDRVSNAEAFF. The chain combines TRBV27 with TRBJ1-1; TRBD1 agrees at 7 bases. The CDR3 spans 16 residues. Germline CDR1 MNHEY, CDR2 SMNVEV (reference sequence).

The chain is built from TRBV15 and TRBJ2-7; weak D call: TRBD2 (6 bases). V gave up 1 base and J gave up 2 bases, with 12 bases separating them. CDR3 size: 15 residues. Germline V gene lookup returns CDR1 LNHNV and CDR2 YYDKDF (reference sequence). The DNA for the CDR3 is TGTGCCACCAGCAGAGGTGGGGACTTAGCCTACGAGCAGTACTTC. Its protein product is CATSRGGDLAYEQYF.

This clone is labeled medium-sized. This chain links TRBV27 with TRBJ1-5; the D gene is possibly TRBD1 (6 bases). V lost 10 bases and J lost 0, with 13 bases in between. CDR3 length equals 14 residues. CDR1 MNHEY and CDR2 SMNVEV come from the germline V gene (reference sequence). The CDR3 sequence: CAIVSGHSNQPQHF. DNA of the CDR3: TGTGCCATTGTTTCGGGACATAGCAATCAGCCCCAGCATTTT.

This clone was observed a few times. The chain is built from TRBV7-9 and TRBJ1-1; TRBD1 is a possible D gene (6 bases). Germline CDR1 reads SEHNR; CDR2 reads FQNEAQ (reference sequence). The V end was cut by 5 bases, the J end by 7 bases, with 11 bases between. The CDR3 consists of 12 residues. CDR3 nucleotides: TGTGCCAGCAGCACAGGGAACCTTGAAGCTTTCTTT. As protein: CASSTGNLEAFF.

The chain has TRBV7-9 and TRBJ2-7, with 8 bases identical to TRBD2. V gave up 6 bases and J gave up 0 bases; unmatched junction bases: 4. Germline V gene lookup returns CDR1 SEHNR and CDR2 FQNEAQ (reference sequence). The CDR3 totals 14 residues. CDR3 sequence reads: CASSGGGLSYEQYF. CDR3 DNA sequence: TGTGCCAGCAGTGGCGGGGGGCTCTCCTACGAGCAGTACTTC.

The chain is built from TRBV27 and TRBJ2-2; 10 bases are shared with TRBD1. The CDR3 runs 17 residues. Per the germline V gene, CDR1 is MNHEY and CDR2 is SMNVEV (reference sequence). Unmatched junction bases numbered 5, after V lost 0 bases and J lost 4 bases. The CDR3 protein is CASSLSPGQGSTGELFF. CDR3 coding DNA: TGTGCCAGCAGTTTATCCCCGGGACAGGGGTCCACCGGGGAGCTGTTTTTT.

This chain connects TRBV10-3 to TRBJ2-1; TRBD2 aligns across 7 bases. Germline V gene lookup returns CDR1 ENHRY and CDR2 SYGVKD. V trimming: 4 bases; J trimming: 5 bases; junction bases outside the gene matches: 8. CDR3 length equals 15 residues. The CDR3 coding sequence is TGTGCCATCAGTGGGGGTCGGGAGGTCGACAATGAGCAGTTCTTC. This encodes CAISGGREVDNEQFF.

The chain employs TRBV7-9 and TRBJ1-1; D unclear. CDR1 is SEHNR, CDR2 FQNEAQ, per germline (reference sequence). The CDR3 contains 15 residues. Trimming cost V 5 bases and J 10 bases, with 23 bases left between them. The CDR3 loop is CASSPEDRGAPGAFF. CDR3 nucleotide sequence: TGTGCCAGCAGCCCGGAGGACCGGGGAGCTCCTGGAGCTTTCTTT.

J is TRBJ2-7 and V is TRBV5-6, with D hard to call. In germline, CDR1 is SGHDT, CDR2 YYEEEE. The CDR3 is made up of 14 amino acids. Trimming shortened V by 0 bases and J by 4 bases, and 11 bases separated the two germline ends. The CDR3 DNA follows: TGTGCCAGCAGCTTGGGGTCGGGTGGGTACGAGCAGTACTTC. This gives the protein CASSLGSGGYEQYF.

V gene TRBV6-1 combines with J gene TRBJ2-5, with 10 bases aligning to TRBD1. The V and J ends lost 7 bases and 4 bases, in that order; junction bases with no gene match: 9. CDR1 MNHNS and CDR2 SASEGT come from the germline V gene. CDR3 size: 15 residues. In DNA, the CDR3 is TGTGCCAGCACCCCGGGACAGGGGTTTGGAGAGACCCAGTACTTC. It yields the protein CASTPGQGFGETQYF.

This chain connects TRBV12-5 to TRBJ2-4; 8 bases line up with TRBD1. The length of the CDR3 is 15 residues. CDR1 and CDR2 (germline): LGHNT, FRNRAP. The V segment lost 7 bases and the J segment 8 bases; nucleotides outside the gene matches: 13. The CDR3 sequence: CASAIGAGGRDIQYF. The CDR3 DNA reads as TGTGCTAGTGCCATAGGGGCAGGGGGCAGGGACATTCAGTACTTC.

The rearrangement links TRBV5-1 to TRBJ2-5, with D possibly being TRBD2 (5 bases). The CDR3 runs 15 residues. Trimming removed 4 bases at V and 5 bases at J, with 18 bases between. From germline, CDR1 is SGHRS and CDR2 YFSETQ. Here the CDR3 DNA reads TGCGCCAGCAGCCGCGGTACTAGTTTGGGGGAGACCCAGTACTTC. It specifies CASSRGTSLGETQYF.

V and J are TRBV4-1 and TRBJ2-2; no clear D. V gave up 4 bases and J gave up 6 bases, with 18 bases separating them. Looked up from germline, CDR1 is MGHRA and CDR2 is YSYEKL. This CDR3 has 16 amino acids. The CDR3 region has the DNA TGCGCCAGCAGCCGCTTAAATACCGCCTTAGCCGGGGAGCTGTTTTTT. This sequence encodes CASSRLNTALAGELFF.

The J gene is TRBJ1-4, the V gene TRBV29-1, with D tentatively TRBD1 (5 bases). V dropped 7 bases and J dropped 6 bases, with 24 bases sitting between them. CDR3 length: 16 residues. Germline V gene sequence: CDR1 SQVTM, CDR2 ANQGSEA. CDR3 sequence: CSAERQSTYKDEKLFF. As DNA, the CDR3 is TGCAGCGCCGAGAGACAGAGTACCTACAAAGATGAAAAACTGTTTTTT.

V is TRBV6-1 and J is TRBJ2-7; 8 bases map to TRBD2. The CDR3 extends over 13 amino acids. Trimming removed 9 bases from V and 6 bases from J; junction bases left unmatched: 10. The germline gives CDR1 MNHNS, CDR2 SASEGT. CDR3 sequence: CASGTGGIGEQYF. DNA of the CDR3: TGTGCCAGTGGTACGGGGGGGATAGGCGAGCAGTACTTC.

This chain uses TRBV9 with TRBJ1-1; possible D gene TRBD1, 5 bases. V was clipped by 0 bases and J by 5 bases, with 14 bases between them. This CDR3 has 15 amino acids. CDR1 and CDR2 from the germline V gene are SGDLS and YYNGEE. The CDR3 reads CASSVEHRRGTEAFF. For the CDR3, the DNA is TGTGCCAGCAGCGTAGAGCACAGGCGGGGGACTGAAGCTTTCTTT. Combining the CDR3 with reference TRBV9 and TRBJ1-1 gives the whole variable domain DSGVTQTPKHLITATGQRVTLRCSPRSGDLSVYWYQQSLDQGLQFLIQYYNGEERAKGNILERFSAQQFPDLHSELNLSSLELGDSALYFCASSVEHRRGTEAFFGQGTRLTVV.

The rearrangement joins TRBV7-3 to TRBJ1-1; D call uncertain. The CDR3 spans 14 residues. Germline CDR1 is SGHTA and CDR2 is FQGTGA. V dropped 0 bases and J dropped 5 bases, with 10 bases sitting between them. For the CDR3, the DNA is TGTGCCAGCAGCTTAACTGGCAGCGCTACTGAAGCTTTCTTT. Its protein product is CASSLTGSATEAFF.

The V call is TRBV28, the J call TRBJ1-5, with a tentative D call TRBD1 (5 bases). V was pared by 6 bases and J by 7 bases, with 16 bases between. The CDR3 has 14 amino acids. CDR1 and CDR2 from the germline V gene are MDHEN and SYDVKM. CDR3 loop: CASRSGPSRQPQHF. In DNA, the CDR3 is TGTGCCAGCAGATCAGGGCCCTCTCGGCAGCCCCAGCATTTT.

This chain joins TRBV18 and TRBJ2-7, with D perhaps TRBD2 (5 bases). CDR1 and CDR2 (germline): KGHSH, LQKENI. V lost 3 bases to trimming and J lost 4 bases, with 25 bases between them. The CDR3 contains 18 residues. The CDR3 is CASSPLGEGRRRAYEQYF. As DNA, the CDR3 is TGTGCCAGCTCACCTCTGGGAGAGGGCAGGAGAAGGGCTTACGAGCAGTACTTC.

V is TRBV29-1 and J is TRBJ2-1; the D gene is possibly TRBD2 (5 bases). Trimming cost V 7 bases and J 0 bases, with 10 bases left between them. The CDR3 loop spans 13 amino acids. The germline V gene encodes CDR1 SQVTM and CDR2 ANQGSEA. In nucleotides, the CDR3 is TGCAGCGCCGGGGATAGCTCCTACAATGAGCAGTTCTTC. This translates into CSAGDSSYNEQFF.

This clone showed up just once. This chain joins TRBV7-6 and TRBJ1-5; TRBD1 might be the D (5 bases). Germline CDR1 and CDR2: SGHVS and FNYEAQ. The CDR3 covers 15 residues. Deletions cut 1 base from V and 5 bases from J, with 12 bases between. The CDR3 loop is CASSLGSGLDQPQHF. DNA of the CDR3: TGTGCCAGCAGCTTAGGGTCAGGGTTAGATCAGCCCCAGCATTTT.